The 32 T cell receptor beta chains reported below all come from one sample, sequenced in a study of somatic mutations in cytotoxic T cells in rheumatoid arthritis. Assay: immunoSEQ multiplex PCR; the TCRdb copy retains only in-frame clones and omits some. Of around 1,000 clones listed, around 80% are singletons. The specimen sequenced was CD8+ T cells sorted from blood. These receptors were taken from a woman aged 55-69 years with rheumatoid arthritis.

The genes are TRBV4-3 and TRBJ2-3; unclear D gene. This CDR3 spans 13 amino acids. The V gene's germline CDR1 is LGHNA and CDR2 YSLEER. V was pared by 4 bases and J by 4 bases, with 9 bases between. CDR3 residues: CASSPGFSDTQYF. As DNA, the CDR3 is TGCGCCAGCAGCCCAGGCTTTTCAGATACGCAGTATTTT.

The rearrangement uses TRBV4-3 and TRBJ2-1; D unclear. CDR1 LGHNA and CDR2 YSLEER come from the germline V gene. This CDR3 is built from 16 residues. V gave up 0 bases and J gave up 2 bases, with 11 bases separating them. CDR3 coding DNA: TGCGCCAGCAGCCAAGATCGCGCGGAGCCCTACAATGAGCAGTTCTTC. This encodes CASSQDRAEPYNEQFF.

The chain is built from TRBV7-9 and TRBJ2-1; 10 positions agree with TRBD2. The V and J ends lost 4 bases and 9 bases, in that order; junction bases with no gene match: 12. CDR3 length: 16 amino acids. Germline CDR1 is SEHNR and CDR2 is FQNEAQ (reference sequence). This chain's CDR3 is CASSSPTSGPSVEQFF. CDR3 DNA: TGTGCCAGCAGCTCCCCGACTAGCGGGCCGTCGGTTGAGCAGTTCTTC.

For the CDR3, the DNA is TGTGCCAGCAGCCCTACCTTTGATGAGCAGTTCTTC. It codes for CASSPTFDEQFF. The chain recombines TRBV6-6 with TRBJ2-1; D is ambiguous. This CDR3 comprises 12 residues. Germline values: CDR1 MNHNY, CDR2 SVGAGI (reference sequence). The V gene lost 6 bases and the J gene lost 8 bases, with 11 bases spanning the gap.

This chain connects TRBV9 to TRBJ2-7, with D possibly matching TRBD2 (6 bases). V was clipped by 3 bases and J by 5 bases, with 21 bases between them. The CDR3 extends over 16 amino acids. Germline CDR1 and CDR2: SGDLS and YYNGEE. The CDR3 sequence is CASSGGEVGGLHEQYF. The CDR3 nucleotides read TGTGCCAGCAGCGGAGGGGAGGTGGGGGGTCTCCACGAGCAGTACTTC.

The gene calls are TRBV7-8 and TRBJ2-6; 11 positions agree with TRBD1. The CDR3 runs to 18 residues. Germline CDR1 SGHVS, CDR2 FQNEAQ. V trimming: 3 bases; J trimming: 0 bases; junction bases outside the gene matches: 4. The CDR3 here is CASSFLGTGGSGANVLTF. CDR3 bases: TGTGCCAGCAGCTTTCTGGGGACAGGGGGCTCTGGGGCCAACGTCCTGACTTTC.

In this sample, this clone turned up once. The CDR3 spells CASSSTSGAYNEQFF. The CDR3 coding sequence is TGTGCCAGCAGCTCGACTAGCGGGGCGTACAATGAGCAGTTCTTC. The V gene is TRBV7-2, the J gene TRBJ2-1; 11 bases line up with TRBD2. The CDR3 is 15 residues long. Germline V CDR1 and CDR2: SGHTA, FQGNSA. J was trimmed by 4 bases and V by 4 bases; bases with no gene match: 3.

For the CDR3, the DNA is TGTGCCAGCAGCGTAGGAACAGGGGGCAATCAGCCCCAGCATTTT. Translating gives CASSVGTGGNQPQHF. The rearrangement links TRBV9 to TRBJ1-5, with TRBD1 matching over 7 bases. Germline V CDR1 and CDR2: SGDLS, YYNGEE. The CDR3 has 15 amino acids. Trimming removed 0 bases from V and 2 bases from J; junction bases left unmatched: 2.

The chain combines TRBV4-1 with TRBJ1-5; 9 positions agree with TRBD1. The V segment lost 1 base and the J segment 9 bases; nucleotides outside the gene matches: 7. CDR3 length equals 15 residues. CDR1 and CDR2 (germline): MGHRA, YSYEKL. For the CDR3, the DNA is TGCGCCAGCAGCCAAGTGGGACAGGGAGGGTGGCCCCAGCATTTT. Its translation: CASSQVGQGGWPQHF.

This chain joins TRBV28 and TRBJ2-2; TRBD1 aligns across 10 bases. The CDR3 length is 17 residues. V was pared by 9 bases and J by 1 base, with 11 bases of the junction left unmatched. Germline values: CDR1 MDHEN, CDR2 SYDVKM. The CDR3 DNA sequence: TGTGCCAGTCGGGACAGGGGTGCGTTGGTGAACACCGGGGAGCTGTTTTTT. Translation: CASRDRGALVNTGELFF.

The table lists this clone with a few counts. This chain uses TRBV29-1 with TRBJ1-2; tentatively, D is TRBD1 (5 bases). V gave up 7 bases and J gave up 6 bases, with 21 bases separating them. The CDR3 runs to 14 residues. Germline CDR1 reads SQVTM; CDR2 reads ANQGSEA. The CDR3 loop is CSGDWGGVRDGYTF. The CDR3 nucleotides read TGCAGCGGGGATTGGGGGGGAGTGCGTGATGGCTACACCTTC.

The V gene is TRBV7-1, the J gene TRBJ1-5; a possible D gene is TRBD1 (6 bases). TRBV7-1 is recorded as an ORF, its role being uncertain. Trimming removed 4 bases from V and 3 bases from J, with 22 bases in between. This CDR3 has 18 residues. CDR3 in amino acids: CASSFVLFGGANNQPQHF. The DNA of the CDR3 is TGTGCCAGCAGCTTTGTTCTGTTTGGGGGGGCGAACAATCAGCCCCAGCATTTT.

The chain combines TRBV7-3 with TRBJ2-3; 7 bases are shared with TRBD2. V was pared by 5 bases and J by 4 bases, with 6 bases of the junction left unmatched. The CDR3 runs to 14 residues. CDR1 is SGHTA, CDR2 FQGTGA, per germline. The chain's CDR3 is CASSALGGADTQYF. The DNA for the CDR3 is TGTGCCAGCAGCGCACTGGGGGGGGCAGATACGCAGTATTTT.

This clone was seen a few times. The chain couples TRBV4-1 to TRBJ2-5; 13 bases agree with TRBD2. The V gene end was trimmed by 1 base and the J gene end by 3 bases; junction bases not matched to a gene: 2. Germline CDR1 and CDR2: MGHRA and YSYEKL. The CDR3 sequence is 16 residues long. The CDR3 spells CASSQGLAGGEETQYF. DNA of the CDR3: TGCGCCAGCAGCCAAGGACTAGCGGGGGGAGAAGAGACCCAGTACTTC.

The rearrangement uses TRBV7-3 and TRBJ1-2; no definite D call. The CDR3 loop spans 13 amino acids. Trimming removed 4 bases at V and 6 bases at J, with 12 bases between. The germline gives CDR1 SGHTA, CDR2 FQGTGA. CDR3 sequence (DNA): TGTGCCAGCAGCTCCGCGCGGGCCCATGGCTACACCTTC. Amino acid sequence: CASSSARAHGYTF.

V is TRBV5-1 and J is TRBJ1-1; 12 bases agree with TRBD1. V trimming: 4 bases; J trimming: 5 bases; junction bases outside the gene matches: 12. The germline gives CDR1 SGHRS, CDR2 YFSETQ. The CDR3 is 17 amino acids. The CDR3 protein is CASSPGTGGELVTEAFF. The CDR3 DNA is TGCGCCAGCAGCCCCGGGACAGGGGGCGAATTGGTTACTGAAGCTTTCTTT. The full variable domain, rest sourced from reference TRBV5-1 and TRBJ1-1, is KAGVTQTPRYLIKTRGQQVTLSCSPISGHRSVSWYQQTPGQGLQFLFEYFSETQRNKGNFPGRFSGRQFSNSRSEMNVSTLELGDSALYLCASSPGTGGELVTEAFFGQGTRLTVV.

The chain joins TRBV6-5 to TRBJ1-2, with D possibly matching TRBD1 (5 bases). The CDR3 extends over 14 amino acids. Trimming took off 4 bases at V and 5 bases at J, with 14 bases between the two ends. CDR1 is MNHEY and CDR2 is SVGAGI in the germline V gene. CDR3 bases: TGTGCCAGCAGTTCCCGCCCCGACAGTTATGGCTACACCTTC. This codes for CASSSRPDSYGYTF.

This chain connects TRBV5-6 to TRBJ2-2; possible D gene TRBD2, 5 bases. The CDR3 length is 12 residues. CDR1 is SGHDT and CDR2 is YYEEEE in the germline V gene. V was clipped by 5 bases and J by 8 bases, with 10 bases between them. DNA for the CDR3: TGTGCCAGCAGGGAGGTATCAGGGGAGCTGTTTTTT. It is translated as CASREVSGELFF.

This rearrangement joins TRBV6-1 to TRBJ1-2; D gene uncertain. The germline V and J ends were trimmed by 4 bases and 0 bases, with 12 bases remaining between them. The length of the CDR3 is 15 residues. CDR1 MNHNS and CDR2 SASEGT come from the germline V gene. The CDR3 loop reads CASSASLLSNYGYTF. DNA of the CDR3: TGTGCCAGCAGTGCTTCCCTGCTATCTAACTATGGCTACACCTTC.

The rearrangement links TRBV4-3 to TRBJ2-3; a possible D gene is TRBD1 (6 bases). This CDR3 has 14 amino acids. Trimming took 4 bases from V and 4 from J, leaving 12 bases between them. Germline lookup yields CDR1 LGHNA and CDR2 YSLEER. The CDR3 reads CASSLGQNSDTQYF. CDR3 bases: TGCGCCAGCAGCCTCGGACAGAATTCAGATACGCAGTATTTT.

This chain uses TRBV11-2 with TRBJ1-6, with TRBD1 matching over 7 bases. The CDR3 is 13 residues long. Germline trimming cut 10 bases from V and 5 bases from J; bases unmatched to any gene: 5. Germline-derived CDR1 and CDR2 are SGHAT and FQNNGV. The CDR3 here is CATTGTDNSPLHF. CDR3 coding DNA: TGTGCCACTACCGGGACAGATAATTCACCCCTCCACTTT.

The rearrangement joins TRBV7-6 to TRBJ1-1; D gene ambiguous. CDR1 SGHVS and CDR2 FNYEAQ come from the germline V gene. This CDR3 contains 14 residues. V lost 0 bases to trimming and J lost 7 bases, with 12 bases between them. In DNA, the CDR3 is TGTGCCAGCAGCTTAGCCCGGCAGGATCGTGAAGCTTTCTTT. Translated, it gives CASSLARQDREAFF.

The chain employs TRBV27 and TRBJ2-7; the D is unclear. The germline gives CDR1 MNHEY, CDR2 SMNVEV (reference sequence). V was pared by 0 bases and J by 3 bases, with 12 bases between. This CDR3 has 15 amino acids. The CDR3 bases are TGTGCCAGCAGTTTATCGGTCTTGGCAGTCTACGAGCAGTACTTC. Translating gives CASSLSVLAVYEQYF.

Here the CDR3 reads CAISDVGAKNIQYF. The CDR3 bases are TGTGCCATCAGCGATGTCGGGGCCAAAAACATTCAGTACTTC. The gene calls are TRBV10-3 and TRBJ2-4, with D unclear. V gave up 6 bases and J gave up 1 base, with 10 bases separating them. CDR3 length: 14 residues. The germline V gene encodes CDR1 ENHRY and CDR2 SYGVKD.

The genes are TRBV19 and TRBJ1-5; 9 positions agree with TRBD1. Trimming cost V 6 bases and J 1 base; bases outside gene matches: 4. The CDR3 is 15 amino acids. Germline CDR1 and CDR2: LNHDA and SQIVND (reference sequence). Here the CDR3 reads CASREDRGSNQPQHF. CDR3 in DNA: TGTGCCAGTAGAGAGGACAGGGGAAGCAATCAGCCCCAGCATTTT.

V gene TRBV6-6 combines with J gene TRBJ1-5; no firm D call. From germline, CDR1 is MNHNY and CDR2 SVGAGI (reference sequence). Trimming removed 8 bases at V and 5 bases at J, with 10 bases between. CDR3 length equals 12 residues. In DNA form, the CDR3 reads TGTGCCAGCTCAGGTACGGATCAGCCCCAGCATTTT. Translating it yields CASSGTDQPQHF.

The chain joins TRBV11-3 to TRBJ2-1; tentatively, D is TRBD1 (5 bases). The CDR3 is 15 residues long. CDR1 SGHNT and CDR2 YENEEA come from the germline V gene. Between the trimmed V and J ends, which lost 5 bases and 0 bases, there was a span of 11 bases. The CDR3 DNA reads as TGTGCCAGCAGCCAAGGGGTTAACTCCTACAATGAGCAGTTCTTC. Protein sequence: CASSQGVNSYNEQFF.

This clone showed up just a few times. The chain uses TRBV4-1 and TRBJ1-6; D unresolved. The ends were cut back, 3 bases at V and 7 bases at J, with 4 bases in the middle. This CDR3 spans 12 amino acids. The germline V gene encodes CDR1 MGHRA and CDR2 YSYEKL. DNA of the CDR3: TGCGCCAGCAGCCAGGCCAATTCACCCCTCCACTTT. Protein product: CASSQANSPLHF.

This clone is large in the sample. The chain employs TRBV5-6 and TRBJ2-7; TRBD1 is a possible D gene (6 bases). The germline gives CDR1 SGHDT, CDR2 YYEEEE. This CDR3 comprises 16 residues. V was shortened by 4 bases and J by 2 bases, with 19 bases between the two germline ends. CDR3 bases: TGTGCCAGCAGCCCATCCCCTACAGGGTTCACCTACGAGCAGTACTTC. This sequence encodes CASSPSPTGFTYEQYF.

The CDR3 here is CASSLVEGFNNEQFF. The CDR3 nucleotides read TGTGCCAGCAGCTTGGTGGAGGGTTTTAACAATGAGCAGTTCTTC. V and J are TRBV5-5 and TRBJ2-1; a weak D match, TRBD2 (6 bases). Trimming removed 0 bases from V and 5 bases from J, with 12 bases in between. The CDR3 runs 15 residues. In germline, CDR1 is SGHKS, CDR2 YYEKEE (reference sequence).

The genes are TRBV2 and TRBJ1-2; D ambiguous. Germline CDR1 SNHLY, CDR2 FYNNEI. The V gene lost 4 bases and the J gene lost 2 bases, with 17 bases spanning the gap. CDR3 length equals 16 residues. CDR3 DNA sequence: TGTGCCAGCAGTGCCCTCCGAGCAGGAGGCAACTATGGCTACACCTTC. Protein sequence: CASSALRAGGNYGYTF.

The chain uses TRBV6-5 and TRBJ1-1; D perhaps matches TRBD1 (6 bases). The V gene lost 6 bases and the J gene lost 4 bases, with 12 bases spanning the gap. From germline, CDR1 is MNHEY and CDR2 SVGAGI. This CDR3 is 13 amino acids long. The CDR3 protein is CASRRGFGTEAFF. The CDR3 DNA sequence: TGTGCCAGCAGAAGGGGGTTCGGCACTGAAGCTTTCTTT.